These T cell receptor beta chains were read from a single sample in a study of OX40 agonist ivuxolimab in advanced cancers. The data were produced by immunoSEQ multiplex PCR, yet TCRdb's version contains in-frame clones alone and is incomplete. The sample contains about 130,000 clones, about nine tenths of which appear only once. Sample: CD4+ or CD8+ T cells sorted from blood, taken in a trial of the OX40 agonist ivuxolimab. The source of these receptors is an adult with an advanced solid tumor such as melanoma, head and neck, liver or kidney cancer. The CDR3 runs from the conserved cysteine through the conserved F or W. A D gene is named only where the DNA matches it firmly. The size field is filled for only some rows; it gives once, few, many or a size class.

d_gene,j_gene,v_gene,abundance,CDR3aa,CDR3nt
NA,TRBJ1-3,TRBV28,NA,CASSSGSITSGNTIYF,TGTGCCAGCAGTTCCGGTTCGATAACCTCTGGAAACACCATATATTTT
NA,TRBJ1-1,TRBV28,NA,CASTRTANTEAFF,TGTGCCAGCACCAGGACAGCGAACACTGAAGCTTTCTTT
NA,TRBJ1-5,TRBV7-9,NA,CASSLGAGSNQPQHF,TGTGCCAGCAGCTTAGGGGCAGGGTCGAATCAGCCCCAGCATTTT
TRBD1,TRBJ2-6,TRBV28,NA,CASSPRLTGSPWANVLTF,TGTGCCAGCAGTCCCCGCTTGACAGGGTCTCCCTGGGCCAACGTCCTGACTTTC
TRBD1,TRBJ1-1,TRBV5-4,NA,CASSPPGQGNTEAFF,TGTGCCAGCAGCCCGCCCGGACAGGGGAACACTGAAGCTTTCTTT
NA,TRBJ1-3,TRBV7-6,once,CASSPEASGNTIYF,TGTGCCAGCAGCCCCGAGGCCTCTGGAAACACCATATATTTT
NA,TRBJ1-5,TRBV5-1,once,CASSLEGRNQPQHF,TGCGCCAGCAGCTTGGAAGGGAGGAATCAGCCCCAGCATTTT
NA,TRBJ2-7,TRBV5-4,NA,CASSLGPFSQYEQYF,TGTGCCAGCAGCTTGGGCCCCTTTAGTCAGTACGAGCAGTACTTC
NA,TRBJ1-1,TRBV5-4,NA,CASSLWAGALGRDAFF,TGTGCCAGCAGCTTGTGGGCAGGGGCGCTCGGAAGAGACGCTTTCTTT
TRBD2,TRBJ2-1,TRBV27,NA,CASRIMVAGNEQFF,TGTGCCAGCAGAATCATGGTAGCGGGCAATGAGCAGTTCTTC
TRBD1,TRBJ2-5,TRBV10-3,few,CAISFQGQGGETQYF,TGTGCCATCAGTTTCCAGGGACAGGGCGGGGAGACCCAGTACTTC
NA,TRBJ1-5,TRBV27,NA,CASSFREYQPQHF,TGTGCCAGCAGTTTTAGGGAATATCAGCCCCAGCATTTT
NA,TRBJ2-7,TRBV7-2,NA,CASSFSSYEQYF,TGTGCCAGCAGCTTCAGCTCCTACGAGCAGTACTTC
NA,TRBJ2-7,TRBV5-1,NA,CASSLDQYEQYF,TGCGCCAGCAGCTTGGATCAGTACGAGCAGTACTTC
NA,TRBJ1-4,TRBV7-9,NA,CASSLDGQYNEKLFF,TGTGCCAGCAGCTTAGATGGCCAGTATAATGAAAAACTGTTTTTT
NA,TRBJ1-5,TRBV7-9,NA,CASSLAGGDQPQHF,TGTGCCAGCAGCTTAGCAGGGGGGGACCAGCCCCAGCATTTT
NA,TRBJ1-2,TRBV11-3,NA,CASTKTSSTYGYTF,TGTGCCAGCACCAAGACAAGCTCAACCTATGGCTACACCTTC
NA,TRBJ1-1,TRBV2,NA,CASSRRALNTEAFF,TGTGCCAGCAGCCGACGGGCCCTGAACACTGAAGCTTTCTTT
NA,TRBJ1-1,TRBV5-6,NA,CASSLQEEAFF,TGTGCCAGCAGCTTACAGGAGGAAGCTTTCTTT
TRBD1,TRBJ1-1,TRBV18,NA,CASSTGQGVTEAFF,TGTGCCAGCTCAACGGGACAGGGGGTTACTGAAGCTTTCTTT
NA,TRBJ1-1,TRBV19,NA,CASSFKVGGTEAFF,TGTGCCAGTAGTTTTAAGGTAGGAGGTACTGAAGCTTTCTTT
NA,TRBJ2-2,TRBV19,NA,CASSIVTTSGELFF,TGTGCCAGTAGTATAGTGACTACTTCCGGGGAGCTGTTTTTT
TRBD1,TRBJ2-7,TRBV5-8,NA,CASSRTGSSYEQYF,TGTGCCAGCAGCCGGACAGGGAGCTCCTACGAGCAGTACTTC